A selection of T cell receptor beta chains follows, all from one sample in a study of CD8+ T cells in alopecia areata. Libraries were prepared by immunoSEQ multiplex PCR; TCRdb keeps only in-frame clonotypes and omits some of them. The data show around 210,000 clones, 50% to 75% seen once. The sequencing used CD4+ T cells sorted from blood, collected at week 4, from a patient treated with tofacitinib. These TCRs come from a human donor with alopecia areata. Each CDR3 is given with its conserved first and last residue. The D gene is left open where the match is weak. Rows may omit the clone size; those that give it use once, few, many or a size class.

CDR3 protein	CDR3 DNA	V gene	J gene	D gene	clone size
CASSQEGQATYNEQFF	TGCGCCAGCAGCCAAGAGGGACAGGCTACTTACAATGAGCAGTTCTTC	TRBV4-3	TRBJ2-1	TRBD1	-
CASSLERTDTQYF	TGTGCCAGCAGCTTAGAAAGAACAGATACGCAGTATTTT	TRBV7-9	TRBJ2-3	-	-
CASSAGEFGETQYF	TGCGCCAGCAGCGCGGGGGAATTTGGGGAGACCCAGTACTTC	TRBV5-1	TRBJ2-5	TRBD2	-
CASSLEGMNTEAFF	TGTGCCAGCAGCTTAGAGGGGATGAACACTGAAGCTTTCTTT	TRBV7-9	TRBJ1-1	-	few
CASSAEGYGYTF	TGTGCCAGCAGCGCCGAGGGCTATGGCTACACCTTC	TRBV9	TRBJ1-2	-	few
CASSLGSGGTYSYNEQFF	TGCGCCAGCAGCTTGGGGAGCGGGGGGACTTACTCCTACAATGAGCAGTTCTTC	TRBV5-1	TRBJ2-1	TRBD2	-
CASSFRDGGYTF	TGTGCCAGCTCATTCCGGGACGGAGGCTACACCTTC	TRBV18	TRBJ1-2	-	-
CSVGGQTSSYEQYF	TGCAGCGTTGGTGGACAGACCAGCTCCTACGAGCAGTACTTC	TRBV29-1	TRBJ2-7	-	-
CASSPRRDEQYF	TGTGCCAGTAGTCCCAGGAGAGACGAGCAGTACTTC	TRBV19	TRBJ2-7	-	-
CASSLAGRSKVYF	TGCGCCAGCAGCTTGGCCGGCAGATCTAAAGTTTACTTC	TRBV5-1	TRBJ2-5	-	few
CASSVRGSENIQYF	TGTGCCAGCAGCGTACGAGGGAGTGAAAACATTCAGTACTTC	TRBV9	TRBJ2-4	-	-
CASSLLDPEQYF	TGTGCCAGCAGCTTGCTAGACCCCGAGCAGTACTTC	TRBV11-3	TRBJ2-7	-	-